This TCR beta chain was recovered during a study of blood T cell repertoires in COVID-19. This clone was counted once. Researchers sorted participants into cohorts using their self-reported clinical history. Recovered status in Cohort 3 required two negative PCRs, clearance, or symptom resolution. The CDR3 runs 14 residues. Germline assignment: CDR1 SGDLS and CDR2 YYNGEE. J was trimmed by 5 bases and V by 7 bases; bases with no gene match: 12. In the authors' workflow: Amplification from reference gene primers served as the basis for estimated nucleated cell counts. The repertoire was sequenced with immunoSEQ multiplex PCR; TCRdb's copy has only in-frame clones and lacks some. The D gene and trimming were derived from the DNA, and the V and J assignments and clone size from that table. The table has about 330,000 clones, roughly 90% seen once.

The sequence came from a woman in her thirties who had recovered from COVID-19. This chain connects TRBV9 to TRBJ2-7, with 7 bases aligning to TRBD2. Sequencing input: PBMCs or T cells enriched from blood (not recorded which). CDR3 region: CASLSAGVKDEQYF. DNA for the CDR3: TGTGCCAGCCTCTCTGCGGGGGTTAAGGACGAGCAGTACTTC.